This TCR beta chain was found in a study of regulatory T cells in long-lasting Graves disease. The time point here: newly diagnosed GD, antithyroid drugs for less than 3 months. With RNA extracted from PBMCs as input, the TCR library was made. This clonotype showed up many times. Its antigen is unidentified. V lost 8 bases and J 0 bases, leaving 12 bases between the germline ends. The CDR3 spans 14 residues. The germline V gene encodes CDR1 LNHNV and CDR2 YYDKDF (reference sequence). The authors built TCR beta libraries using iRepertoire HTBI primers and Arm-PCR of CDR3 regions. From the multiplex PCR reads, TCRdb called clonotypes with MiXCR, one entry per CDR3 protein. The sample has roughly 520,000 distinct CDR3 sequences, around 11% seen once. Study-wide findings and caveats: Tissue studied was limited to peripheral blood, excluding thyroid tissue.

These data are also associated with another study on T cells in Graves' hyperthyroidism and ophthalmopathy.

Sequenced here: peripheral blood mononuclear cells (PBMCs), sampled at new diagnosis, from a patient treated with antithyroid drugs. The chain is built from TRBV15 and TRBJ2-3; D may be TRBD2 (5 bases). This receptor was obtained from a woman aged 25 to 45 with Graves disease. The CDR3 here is CATDPGSSTDTQYF. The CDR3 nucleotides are TGTGCCACCGATCCGGGGTCTAGCACAGATACGCAGTATTTT.